This note documents a single TCR beta chain sequence. The germline CDR1 and CDR2 sequences are SGDLS and YYNGEE. V lost 4 bases, J lost 0 bases, and 7 bases lay in between. The CDR3 contains 13 residues. The data belong to a study of blood T cell repertoires in COVID-19. For the study at large: Sites across the United States, Italy and Spain contributed samples from acute and convalescent COVID-19. PBMCs, B-cell-depleted T cells, or T cells were the source of the cDNA or gDNA that made up the material.

Original methodology: Quantification of nucleated cells was approximated via reference gene primer amplification. The method was immunoSEQ multiplex PCR; TCRdb's version includes in-frame clones alone and lacks a portion of them. That table furnishes V, J and clone size, whereas the DNA furnished D and trimming. The profile shows around 100,000 clones, approximately 85% of them singletons. This TCR came from an older woman with acute or convalescent COVID-19. The sequencing sample was made of peripheral blood. V usage is TRBV9 and J usage is TRBJ1-1; no clear D gene. This chain's CDR3 is CASSLNVNTEAFF. The CDR3 DNA reads as TGTGCCAGCAGCCTTAATGTGAACACTGAAGCTTTCTTT.